This entry features one T cell receptor beta chain sequence. The PCR used 60 Vbeta and 13 Jbeta primers. TCRdb keeps only in-frame clones here, not all; method: immunoSEQ multiplex PCR. The listing contains about 190,000 clones. The data stem from a study of cytomegalovirus exposure and HLA in healthy donors. There are 13 residues in the CDR3. V lost 1 base, J lost 5 bases, and 9 bases lay in between. The germline CDR1 and CDR2 sequences are SGHVS and FQNEAQ. The receptor was derived from a young man in good health and CMV-seronegative. The sample consisted of PBMCs. V and J are TRBV7-8 and TRBJ2-7; D may be TRBD1 (5 bases). This CDR3 reads CASSLEGANEQYF. For the CDR3, the DNA is TGTGCCAGCAGCTTAGAAGGGGCCAACGAGCAGTACTTC.